The entry that follows covers one T cell receptor (beta chain) sequence. The antigen remains undetermined. Method: immunoSEQ multiplex PCR; TCRdb's copy keeps in-frame clones and lacks some. Seen here are about 78,000 clones, approximately 90% observed once, and the top ten hold around 3.4%. The data originate from a study of T cell responses to AZD1222 COVID-19 vaccine. V lost 5 bases and J 6 bases, leaving 14 bases between the germline ends. This CDR3 region has 13 residues. CDR1 PRHDT and CDR2 FYEKMQ come from the germline V gene (reference sequence). Study-level results: The study reported that nearly half of spike-specific TCRs target unmutated variant regions.

The source material was peripheral blood, sampled 28 days after the second AZD1222 dose. This receptor was identified in an adult who received the AZD1222 COVID-19 vaccine. The V call is TRBV13, the J call TRBJ2-7; D may be TRBD2 (5 bases). DNA for the CDR3: TGTGCCAGCAGCCGCTGGGCGGGCGGCGAGCAGTACTTC. Translation gives CASSRWAGGEQYF.